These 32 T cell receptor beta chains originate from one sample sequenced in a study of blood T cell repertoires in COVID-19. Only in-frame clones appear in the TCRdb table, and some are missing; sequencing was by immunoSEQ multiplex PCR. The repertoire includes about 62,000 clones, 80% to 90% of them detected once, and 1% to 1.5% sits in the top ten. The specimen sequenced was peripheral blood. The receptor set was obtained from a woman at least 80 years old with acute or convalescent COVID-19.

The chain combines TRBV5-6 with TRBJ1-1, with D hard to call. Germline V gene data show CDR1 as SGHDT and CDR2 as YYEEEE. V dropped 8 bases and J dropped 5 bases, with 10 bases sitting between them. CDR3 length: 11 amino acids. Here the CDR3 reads CASMGGTEAFF. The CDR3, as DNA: TGTGCCAGTATGGGAGGGACTGAAGCTTTCTTT.

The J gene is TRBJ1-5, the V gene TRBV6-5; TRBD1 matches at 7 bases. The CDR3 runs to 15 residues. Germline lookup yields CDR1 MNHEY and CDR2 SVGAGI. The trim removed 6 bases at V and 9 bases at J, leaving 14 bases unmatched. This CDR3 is CASSQIGQVGGPQHF. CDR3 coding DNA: TGTGCCAGCAGCCAGATCGGACAGGTCGGGGGGCCCCAGCATTTT.

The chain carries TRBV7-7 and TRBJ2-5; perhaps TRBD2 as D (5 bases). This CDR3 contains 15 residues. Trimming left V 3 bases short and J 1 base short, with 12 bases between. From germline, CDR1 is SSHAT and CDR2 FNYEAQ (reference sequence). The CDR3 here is CASSFAGGVQETQYF. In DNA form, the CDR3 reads TGTGCCAGCAGCTTCGCAGGAGGAGTCCAAGAGACCCAGTACTTC.

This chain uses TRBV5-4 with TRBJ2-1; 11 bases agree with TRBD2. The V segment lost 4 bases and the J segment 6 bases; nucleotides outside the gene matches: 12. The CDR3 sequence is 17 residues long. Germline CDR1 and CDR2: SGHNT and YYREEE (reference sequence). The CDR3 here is CASSPVIAGGRLNEQFF. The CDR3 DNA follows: TGTGCCAGCAGCCCGGTAATAGCGGGGGGGCGACTCAATGAGCAGTTCTTC. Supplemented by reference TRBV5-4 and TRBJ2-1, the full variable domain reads ETGVTQSPTHLIKTRGQQVTLRCSSQSGHNTVSWYQQALGQGPQFIFQYYREEENGRGNFPPRFSGLQFPNYSSELNVNALELDDSALYLCASSPVIAGGRLNEQFFGPGTRLTVL.

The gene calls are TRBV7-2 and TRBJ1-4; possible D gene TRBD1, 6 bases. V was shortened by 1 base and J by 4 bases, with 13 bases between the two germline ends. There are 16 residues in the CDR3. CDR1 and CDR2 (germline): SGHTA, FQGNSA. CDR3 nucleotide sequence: TGTGCCAGCAGCTTAGTGACAACAGGGAGTAATGAAAAACTGTTTTTT. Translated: CASSLVTTGSNEKLFF.

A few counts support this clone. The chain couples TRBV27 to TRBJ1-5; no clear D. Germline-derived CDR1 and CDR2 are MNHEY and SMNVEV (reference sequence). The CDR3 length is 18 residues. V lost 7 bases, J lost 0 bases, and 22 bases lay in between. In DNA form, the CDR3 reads TGTGCCAGCACCGATCCGGCGGGGAATCCCTATAGCAATCAGCCCCAGCATTTT. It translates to CASTDPAGNPYSNQPQHF.

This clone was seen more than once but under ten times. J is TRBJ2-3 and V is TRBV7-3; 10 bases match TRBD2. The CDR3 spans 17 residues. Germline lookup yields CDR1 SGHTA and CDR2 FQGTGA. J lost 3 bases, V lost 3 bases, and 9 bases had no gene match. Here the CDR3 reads CASSLFGSGGLTDTQYF. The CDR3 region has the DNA TGTGCCAGCAGCTTGTTCGGTAGCGGGGGGTTAACAGATACGCAGTATTTT. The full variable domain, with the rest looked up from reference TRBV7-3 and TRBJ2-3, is GAGVSQTPSNKVTEKGKYVELRCDPISGHTALYWYRQSLGQGPEFLIYFQGTGAADDSGLPNDRFFAVRPEGSVSTLKIQRTERGDSAVYLCASSLFGSGGLTDTQYFGPGTRLTVL.

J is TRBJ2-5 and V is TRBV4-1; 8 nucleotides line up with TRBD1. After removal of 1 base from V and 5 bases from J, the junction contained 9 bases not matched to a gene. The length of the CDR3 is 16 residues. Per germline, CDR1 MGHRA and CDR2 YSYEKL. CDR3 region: CASSQAGQGAVETQYF. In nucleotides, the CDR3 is TGCGCCAGCAGCCAAGCGGGGCAGGGGGCGGTGGAGACCCAGTACTTC.

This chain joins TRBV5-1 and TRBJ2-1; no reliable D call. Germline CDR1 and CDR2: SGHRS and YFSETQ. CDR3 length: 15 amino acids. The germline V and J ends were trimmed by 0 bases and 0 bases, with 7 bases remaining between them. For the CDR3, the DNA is TGCGCCAGCAGCTTGGACCCCGGCTCCTACAATGAGCAGTTCTTC. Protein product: CASSLDPGSYNEQFF.

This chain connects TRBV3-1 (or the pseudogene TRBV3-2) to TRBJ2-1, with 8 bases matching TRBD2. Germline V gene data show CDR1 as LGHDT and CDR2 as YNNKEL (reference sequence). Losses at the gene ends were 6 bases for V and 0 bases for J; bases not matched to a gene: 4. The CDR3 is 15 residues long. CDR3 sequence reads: CASSLSGSSYNEQFF. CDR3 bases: TGTGCCAGCAGTCTGAGCGGGAGCTCCTACAATGAGCAGTTCTTC.

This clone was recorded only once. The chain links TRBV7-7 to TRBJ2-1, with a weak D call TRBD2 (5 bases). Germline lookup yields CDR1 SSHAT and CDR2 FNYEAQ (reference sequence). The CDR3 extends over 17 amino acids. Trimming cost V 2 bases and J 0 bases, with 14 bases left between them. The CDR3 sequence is CASSLKSGRSSYNEQFF. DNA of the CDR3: TGTGCCAGCAGCTTAAAAAGCGGACGGAGCTCCTACAATGAGCAGTTCTTC.

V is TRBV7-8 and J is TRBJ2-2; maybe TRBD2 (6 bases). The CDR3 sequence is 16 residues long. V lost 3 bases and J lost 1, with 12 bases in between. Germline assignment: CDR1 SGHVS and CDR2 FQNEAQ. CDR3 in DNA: TGTGCCAGCAGCTTGGTGGGACTTCAGAACACCGGGGAGCTGTTTTTT. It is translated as CASSLVGLQNTGELFF.

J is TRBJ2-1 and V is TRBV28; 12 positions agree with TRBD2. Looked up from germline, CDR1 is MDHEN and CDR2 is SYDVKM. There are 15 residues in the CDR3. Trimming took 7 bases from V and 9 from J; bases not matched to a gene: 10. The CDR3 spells CASTLSGLAGGEQFF. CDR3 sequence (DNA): TGTGCCAGCACCCTTTCGGGACTAGCGGGCGGTGAGCAGTTCTTC.

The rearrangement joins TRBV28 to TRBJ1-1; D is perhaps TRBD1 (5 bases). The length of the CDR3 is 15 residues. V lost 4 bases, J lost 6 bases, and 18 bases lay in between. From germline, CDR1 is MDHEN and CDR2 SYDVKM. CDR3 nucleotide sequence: TGTGCCAGCAGTTCAACAGGTAAGGGGATCGCTGAAGCTTTCTTT. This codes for CASSSTGKGIAEAFF.

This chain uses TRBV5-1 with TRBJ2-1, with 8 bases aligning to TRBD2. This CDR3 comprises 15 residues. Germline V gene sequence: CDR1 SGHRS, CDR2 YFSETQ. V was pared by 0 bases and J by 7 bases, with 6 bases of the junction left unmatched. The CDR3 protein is CASSLVGTSENEQFF. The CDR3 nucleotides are TGCGCCAGCAGCTTGGTAGGGACTAGTGAAAATGAGCAGTTCTTC.

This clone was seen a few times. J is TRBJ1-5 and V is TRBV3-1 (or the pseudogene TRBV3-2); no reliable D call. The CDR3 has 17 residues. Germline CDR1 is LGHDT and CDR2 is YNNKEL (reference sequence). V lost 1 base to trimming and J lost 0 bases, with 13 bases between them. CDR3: CASSQGIQTLSNQPQHF. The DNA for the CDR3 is TGTGCCAGCAGCCAAGGGATTCAGACACTTAGCAATCAGCCCCAGCATTTT.

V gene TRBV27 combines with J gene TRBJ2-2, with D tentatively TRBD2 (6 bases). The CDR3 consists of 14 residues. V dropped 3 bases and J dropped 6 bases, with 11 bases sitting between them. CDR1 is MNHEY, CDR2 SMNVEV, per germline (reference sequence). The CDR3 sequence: CASSFGGKAGELFF. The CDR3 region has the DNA TGTGCCAGCAGTTTCGGAGGGAAGGCCGGGGAGCTGTTTTTT.

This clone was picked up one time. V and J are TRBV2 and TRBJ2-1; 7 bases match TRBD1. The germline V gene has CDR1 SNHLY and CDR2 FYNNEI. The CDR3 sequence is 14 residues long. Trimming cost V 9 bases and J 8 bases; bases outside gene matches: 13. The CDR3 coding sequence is TGTGCCAGTCTCTGGACAGGACCCACTGATGAGCAGTTCTTC. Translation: CASLWTGPTDEQFF.

CDR3 sequence reads: CASSPGQSYNEQFF. Here the CDR3 DNA reads TGCGCCAGCAGTCCGGGACAGTCCTACAATGAGCAGTTCTTC. The chain couples TRBV5-1 to TRBJ2-1, with 7 bases identical to TRBD1. The V gene end was trimmed by 5 bases and the J gene end by 1 base; junction bases not matched to a gene: 3. CDR1 is SGHRS and CDR2 is YFSETQ in the germline V gene. The CDR3 contains 14 residues.

CDR3 sequence (DNA): TGCGCCAGCAGCATAGGACAGGACCAAGAGACCCAGTACTTC. Protein product: CASSIGQDQETQYF. J is TRBJ2-5 and V is TRBV5-1; 7 nucleotides match TRBD1. Germline V lookup: CDR1 SGHRS, CDR2 YFSETQ. J gave up 0 bases and V 4 bases, and 3 bases lay outside the gene matches. The CDR3 covers 14 residues.

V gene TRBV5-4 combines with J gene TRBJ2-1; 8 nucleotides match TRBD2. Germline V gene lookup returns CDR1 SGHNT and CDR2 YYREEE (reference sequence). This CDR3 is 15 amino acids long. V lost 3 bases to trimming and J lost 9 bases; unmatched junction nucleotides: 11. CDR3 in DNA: TGTGCCAGCAGCTCCCCGGGGTCGGGGGGGTCTGAGCAGTTCTTC. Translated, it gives CASSSPGSGGSEQFF.

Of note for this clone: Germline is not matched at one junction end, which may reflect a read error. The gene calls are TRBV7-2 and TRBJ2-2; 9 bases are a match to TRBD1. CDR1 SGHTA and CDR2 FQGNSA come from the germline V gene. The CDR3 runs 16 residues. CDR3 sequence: CASTLNPQGATGELFF. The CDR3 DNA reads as TGTGCCAGCACCTTAAACCCACAGGGGGCCACCGGGGAGCTGTTTTTT.

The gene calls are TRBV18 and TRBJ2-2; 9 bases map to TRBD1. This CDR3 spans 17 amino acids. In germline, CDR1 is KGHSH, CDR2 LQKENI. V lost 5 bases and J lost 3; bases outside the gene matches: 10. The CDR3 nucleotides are TGTGCCAGCTCAACTACGGGACAGGGAATGTACACCGGGGAGCTGTTTTTT. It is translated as CASSTTGQGMYTGELFF.

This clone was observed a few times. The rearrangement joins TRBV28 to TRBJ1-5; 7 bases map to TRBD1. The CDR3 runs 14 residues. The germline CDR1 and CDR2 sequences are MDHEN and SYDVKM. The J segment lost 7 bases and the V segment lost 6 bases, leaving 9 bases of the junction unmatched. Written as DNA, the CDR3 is TGTGCCAGCAGCCTACAGAGGACAGGCCAGCCCCAGCATTTT. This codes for CASSLQRTGQPQHF.

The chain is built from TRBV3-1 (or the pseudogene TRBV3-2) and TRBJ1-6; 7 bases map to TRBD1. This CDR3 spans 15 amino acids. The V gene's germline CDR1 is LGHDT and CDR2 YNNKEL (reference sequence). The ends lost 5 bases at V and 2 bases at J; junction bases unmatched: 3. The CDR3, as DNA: TGTGCCAGCAGCTCCACAGGGGCCTATAATTCACCCCTCCACTTT. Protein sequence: CASSSTGAYNSPLHF.

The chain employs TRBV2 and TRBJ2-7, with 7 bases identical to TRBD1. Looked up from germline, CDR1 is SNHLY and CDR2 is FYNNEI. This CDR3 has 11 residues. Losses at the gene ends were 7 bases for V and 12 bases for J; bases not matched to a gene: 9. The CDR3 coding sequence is TGTGCCAGCATTACCGGGACAGTGTTGTACTTC. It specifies CASITGTVLYF.

Written as DNA, the CDR3 is TGTGCCAGCAGCCCCCTAGGGGGCTATGGCTACACCTTC. Its translation: CASSPLGGYGYTF. The V and J genes are TRBV12-3 or TRBV12-4 and TRBJ1-2, with D tentatively TRBD1 (6 bases). This CDR3 is built from 13 residues. Trimming stripped 6 bases from V and 4 bases from J, with 12 bases between.

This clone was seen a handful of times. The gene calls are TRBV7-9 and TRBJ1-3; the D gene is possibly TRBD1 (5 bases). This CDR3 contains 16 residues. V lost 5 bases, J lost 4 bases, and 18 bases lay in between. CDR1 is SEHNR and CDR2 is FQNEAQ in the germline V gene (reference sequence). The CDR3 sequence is CASSPPVGGTGNTIYF. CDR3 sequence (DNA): TGTGCCAGCAGCCCCCCTGTGGGGGGAACGGGAAACACCATATATTTT.

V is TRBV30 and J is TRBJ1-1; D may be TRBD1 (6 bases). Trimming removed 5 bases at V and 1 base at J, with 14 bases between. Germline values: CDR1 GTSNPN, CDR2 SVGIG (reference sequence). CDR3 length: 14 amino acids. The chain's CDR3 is CAWDKGEPNTEAFF. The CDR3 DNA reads TGTGCCTGGGACAAGGGGGAGCCGAACACTGAAGCTTTCTTT.

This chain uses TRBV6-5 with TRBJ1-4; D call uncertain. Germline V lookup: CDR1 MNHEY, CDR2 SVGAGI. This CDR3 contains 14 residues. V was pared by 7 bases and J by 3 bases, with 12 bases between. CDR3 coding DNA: TGTGCCAGCAACTCCCGGGGTTCTAATGAAAAACTGTTTTTT. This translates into CASNSRGSNEKLFF.

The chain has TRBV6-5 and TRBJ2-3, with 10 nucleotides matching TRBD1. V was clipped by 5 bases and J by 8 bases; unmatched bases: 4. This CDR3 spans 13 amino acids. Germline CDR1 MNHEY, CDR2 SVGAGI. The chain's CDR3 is CASSPGTGATQYF. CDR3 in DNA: TGTGCCAGCAGTCCCGGGACAGGGGCTACGCAGTATTTT.

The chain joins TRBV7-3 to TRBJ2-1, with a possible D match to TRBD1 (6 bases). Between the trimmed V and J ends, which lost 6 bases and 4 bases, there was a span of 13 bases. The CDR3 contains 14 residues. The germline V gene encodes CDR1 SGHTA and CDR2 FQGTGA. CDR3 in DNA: TGTGCCAGCAGTCCTAACAGGGAGTACAATGAGCAGTTCTTC. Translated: CASSPNREYNEQFF.